This T cell receptor (beta chain) came from a study of persistence of HIV-infected CD4 T cells (dated by TCRdb to about 2020). Regarding the study in general: CMV- and HIV-1 Gag-responding CD4+ T cells were isolated from ART-treated individuals so that antigen-driven clonal expansion of HIV-1-infected cells could be examined. Participants had been on suppressive ART for a median of around eight years. Peripheral blood samples of up to about 180 mL were collected at multiple time points, except for a couple of participants, who underwent leukapheresis at a single time point. The clonality of all cells in each sorted population was assessed by TCRbeta sequencing, whereas the clonality of infected cells was assessed by proviral sequencing. In the cross-participant TCR cluster analysis, eight or nine participants were included for CMV and roughly 7 participants were included for Gag. Study-wide conclusions, independent of this receptor: Enrichment of degenerate expanded CDR3beta sequences was found in antigen-responding cells, suggesting convergent selection of CD4+ responses to CMV and Gag. Only a small number of individuals took part in the study, and only a limited range of antigens was tested. A correlation was observed between TCR oligoclonality and proviral oligoclonality within the same sorted populations. Bulk TCR analyses could not be restricted to the rare CMV-responding cells that actually carried HIV-1 proviruses. Significantly lower TCRbeta richness was observed in CMV- and Gag-responding cells than in anti-CD3/anti-CD28-responding cells, and higher oligoclonality was observed in CMV-responding cells than in CD3/CD28-stimulated and Gag-responding cells.

This specimen's treatment or condition label, interpreted: suppressive antiretroviral therapy. Cells were stimulated with a pool of overlapping HIV-1 Gag 15-mer peptides at 0.9 to 1 ug per peptide per mL. Nonresponding CD40L-negative CD69-negative CD45RO-high memory CD4+ T cells were sorted as memory populations depleted of antigen-responding cells. Participants were HIV-1-infected adults who started suppressive ART during chronic infection. For at least 4 years, participants had undetectable plasma HIV-1 RNA, below 50 copies/mL. To be included, a participant needed positive CMV serology and a CD4+ T cell count above 400 cells/uL. Before stimulation, PBMCs were isolated using density centrifugation and depleted of CD8+ T cells. For approximately 18 hours, CD8-depleted PBMCs were stimulated with anti-CD28/CD49d costimulation, a CD40-blocking antibody, and enfuvirtide, which was added to prevent new infections. Cells were sorted on a Beckman Coulter MoFlo Legacy or XDP sorter, with propidium iodide excluding dead cells. Genomic DNA was extracted using the QIAamp DNA Mini Kit for samples with more than one million cells and using the Quick-DNA Microprep Kit for all other samples.

The germline V gene supplies CDR1 SGDLS and CDR2 YYNGEE. The V and J ends are trimmed by 4 bases and 7 bases, leaving 12 bases between them. From the cysteine up to the phenylalanine, the CDR3 has a length of 13 residues. This entry keeps only the CDR3 DNA: 39 bases, framed from base 1. The immunoSEQ hsTCRB assay version 4, run in survey mode, was used to sequence TCRbeta repertoires from genomic DNA. For TCRbeta sequencing, genomic DNA was diluted to approximately 10 ng/uL, and up to roughly 1 ug was used per sample. Per the authors' processing: TCRbeta data analysis was done in ImmunoSeq Analyzer 3.0, and diversity was calculated on productive nucleotide rearrangements. Using the Immunarch R package, the improved Chao index served to estimate lower-bound TCR diversity and the Gini coefficient served to estimate clonality. When different nucleotide rearrangements encoded the same CDR3beta amino acid sequence, each rearrangement was treated as a distinct clonotype. Differential abundance analysis found TCRbeta sequences that were significantly enriched in antigen-responding cells compared with anti-CD3/anti-CD28-activated cells. Using predicted peptide-MHC specificity as the basis, GLIPH2 grouped TCRs into clusters, both for each participant individually and for the merged data sets that combined participants. This is the immuneACCESS table as TCRdb keeps it, with only in-frame sequences that have V and J called. A part of the clones is gone; compared with another copy, unresolved V genes explain less than half, and the rest is unexplained. The DNA gave D and trimming, while V, J and clone size come from that table. This sample gives about 36,000 clones in total; 75% to 90% of them show up just once. The ten top clones hold just under 1% of the sample.

Turning to this clone: Its antigen is still unknown. Base qualities are missing; no much larger clone stands one base away.

The sample was cultured CD4+ T cells from PBMCs, taken from a patient who received antiretroviral therapy. In light of the paper, this sample's cell subset or site label describes: CD40L-CD69- CD45RO-high memory CD4 T cells not responding to Gag peptides. The chain was built from TRBV9 and TRBJ2-1; tentative D gene TRBD1, with 5 bases matching. The sequence came from an adult with HIV. The donor label of this sample is uncertain. The CDR3 reads CASSSQGWNEQFF. The bases read TGTGCCAGCAGCTCCCAGGGTTGGAATGAGCAGTTCTTC. Beyond the CDR3, the reference TRBV9 and TRBJ2-1 genes provide the residues; the full variable domain reads: DSGVTQTPKHLITATGQRVTLRCSPRSGDLSVYWYQQSLDQGLQFLIQYYNGEERAKGNILERFSAQQFPDLHSELNLSSLELGDSALYFCASSSQGWNEQFFGPGTRLTVL.